Shown below are 8 T cell receptor beta chains from a single sample sequenced in a study of T cell responses to AZD1222 COVID-19 vaccine. The protocol was immunoSEQ multiplex PCR, while the TCRdb copy is restricted to in-frame clones and leaves out a portion. Of about 150,000 clones listed, roughly nine tenths are singletons. The sample here was peripheral blood, taken on day 0 of MenACWY control vaccination. These receptor sequences come from an adult in good health.

In this sample, this clone turned up once. The genes are TRBV29-1 and TRBJ2-5; the match to TRBD2 covers 7 bases. Germline V CDR1 and CDR2: SQVTM, ANQGSEA. V trimming: 4 bases; J trimming: 0 bases; junction bases outside the gene matches: 5. This CDR3 is built from 14 residues. The CDR3 coding sequence is TGCAGCGTTGTACTAGCGAGGTACCAAGAGACCCAGTACTTC. As protein: CSVVLARYQETQYF.

CDR3 protein: CASSNPGGNTEAFF. The CDR3 nucleotides are TGTGCCAGCAGCAACCCGGGAGGGAACACTGAAGCTTTCTTT. This sequence joins TRBV5-5 and TRBJ1-1; D unresolved. Germline CDR1 and CDR2: SGHKS and YYEKEE (reference sequence). V gave up 4 bases and J gave up 1 base, with 11 bases separating them. The CDR3 consists of 14 residues.

This clone has only a few counts. CDR3 sequence reads: CASSPGTSGVTSYEQYF. The CDR3 bases are TGCGCCAGCAGCCCCGGGACTAGCGGGGTCACATCCTACGAGCAGTACTTC. The chain recombines TRBV4-1 with TRBJ2-7, with 13 bases aligning to TRBD2. J gave up 1 base and V 4 bases, and 7 bases lay outside the gene matches. CDR1 is MGHRA and CDR2 is YSYEKL in the germline V gene. CDR3 length: 17 residues.

J is TRBJ1-6 and V is TRBV10-3; no firm D call. This CDR3 is built from 13 residues. Germline CDR1 ENHRY, CDR2 SYGVKD. Trimming pared 7 bases from V and 8 bases from J, leaving 12 bases between. The CDR3 protein is CAINRDEDSPLHF. The CDR3 nucleotides are TGTGCCATCAACCGAGATGAAGATTCACCCCTCCACTTT.

Here the CDR3 DNA reads TGTGCCAGCAGCCCGCGGGGGGGAGCAGGGCCAGATACGCAGTATTTT. Encoded protein: CASSPRGGAGPDTQYF. The gene calls are TRBV4-2 and TRBJ2-3, with 9 bases aligning to TRBD2. This CDR3 region has 16 residues. The germline V gene encodes CDR1 LGHNA and CDR2 YNFKEQ. Unmatched junction bases numbered 9, after V lost 4 bases and J lost 4 bases.

The V gene is TRBV9, the J gene TRBJ1-2; D remains unclear. This CDR3 region has 15 residues. Germline CDR1 SGDLS, CDR2 YYNGEE. Trimming shortened V by 5 bases and J by 6 bases, and 20 bases separated the two germline ends. CDR3 sequence reads: CASSLDLRIPDGYTF. The CDR3 DNA is TGTGCCAGCAGTCTTGACCTGAGGATCCCGGATGGCTACACCTTC.

The chain couples TRBV6-5 to TRBJ2-7; a weak D match, TRBD2 (6 bases). V dropped 6 bases and J dropped 2 bases, with 17 bases sitting between them. The CDR3 spans 15 residues. CDR1 and CDR2 (germline): MNHEY, SVGAGI. CDR3: CASSSFGTPTYEQYF. In DNA, the CDR3 is TGTGCCAGCAGCTCCTTCGGGACTCCGACCTACGAGCAGTACTTC.

The chain links TRBV19 to TRBJ1-2; a possible D gene is TRBD1 (6 bases). V was cut by 1 base and J by 8 bases, with 8 bases left in between. In germline, CDR1 is LNHDA, CDR2 SQIVND (reference sequence). This CDR3 region has 12 residues. The CDR3 loop reads CASSIVGGGYTF. In DNA form, the CDR3 reads TGTGCCAGTAGTATAGTCGGGGGCGGCTACACCTTC.